Below, 29 T cell receptor beta chains from the same sample are listed, as sequenced in a study of cytomegalovirus exposure and HLA in healthy donors. TCRdb's copy holds only in-frame clones and misses some; the assay was immunoSEQ multiplex PCR. This table holds approximately 220,000 clones, approximately 87% found once. Sequencing was performed on PBMCs. Receptor source: a man between 18 and 29 years old in good health and CMV-seronegative.

This clone has only one observation. This sequence joins TRBV7-9 and TRBJ2-1; D unclear. V was cut by 1 base and J by 9 bases, with 7 bases left in between. Germline assignment: CDR1 SEHNR and CDR2 FQNEAQ (reference sequence). The length of the CDR3 is 12 residues. CDR3 DNA: TGTGCCAGCAGCTTAGTTGGCTCTGAGCAGTTCTTC. Amino acids: CASSLVGSEQFF.

In nucleotides, the CDR3 is TGTGCCATCAGTGAGTCAACGCTTGAGGCCTACACCTTC. The encoded protein is CAISESTLEAYTF. J is TRBJ1-2 and V is TRBV10-3, with D unclear. Trimming removed 0 bases at V and 10 bases at J, with 12 bases between. The CDR3 has 13 residues. Germline-derived CDR1 and CDR2 are ENHRY and SYGVKD.

The V call is TRBV28, the J call TRBJ2-2, with D hard to call. Germline CDR1 is MDHEN and CDR2 is SYDVKM. V lost 4 bases and J 6 bases, leaving 6 bases between the germline ends. The CDR3 runs 12 residues. The DNA of the CDR3 is TGTGCCAGCAGTTGGCTGTCCGGGGAGCTGTTTTTT. Its translation: CASSWLSGELFF.

This clone was seen more than once but under ten times. This rearrangement joins TRBV12-5 to TRBJ1-1; D remains unclear. Between the trimmed V and J ends, which lost 0 bases and 0 bases, there was a span of 11 bases. Germline assignment: CDR1 LGHNT and CDR2 FRNRAP. The CDR3 length is 16 residues. This chain's CDR3 is CASGLVLGSLNTEAFF. CDR3 DNA sequence: TGTGCTAGTGGTTTGGTACTAGGGTCCTTGAACACTGAAGCTTTCTTT.

The chain employs TRBV13 and TRBJ2-6; the D gene is possibly TRBD1 (5 bases). CDR1 and CDR2 from the germline V gene are PRHDT and FYEKMQ (reference sequence). Trimming removed 3 bases at V and 0 bases at J, with 9 bases between. The CDR3 length is 16 residues. CDR3 bases: TGTGCCAGCAGCTTCACAGGAAACTCTGGGGCCAACGTCCTGACTTTC. Translating it yields CASSFTGNSGANVLTF.

The chain carries TRBV25-1 and TRBJ1-2; tentatively, D is TRBD1 (5 bases). Trimming took 4 bases from V and 4 from J, leaving 13 bases between them. Germline lookup yields CDR1 MGHDK and CDR2 SYGVNS. This CDR3 is 14 amino acids long. Here the CDR3 DNA reads TGTGCCAGCAGTGTTGAGGGACTAGGCTATGGCTACACCTTC. This codes for CASSVEGLGYGYTF.

The chain links TRBV27 to TRBJ2-3; 7 bases fit TRBD2. The CDR3 is 18 amino acids. Germline trimming cut 5 bases from V and 0 bases from J; bases unmatched to any gene: 14. Looked up from germline, CDR1 is MNHEY and CDR2 is SMNVEV (reference sequence). CDR3: CASSNPGEGPISTDTQYF. CDR3 in DNA: TGTGCCAGCAGTAACCCCGGGGAGGGACCTATTAGCACAGATACGCAGTATTTT.

The genes are TRBV2 and TRBJ1-1; D unclear. This CDR3 is 13 amino acids long. The V end was cut by 8 bases, the J end by 1 base, with 11 bases between. Germline values: CDR1 SNHLY, CDR2 FYNNEI. CDR3 coding DNA: TGTGCCAGCTCCTCCGGCGGGAACACTGAAGCTTTCTTT. This sequence encodes CASSSGGNTEAFF.

This chain joins TRBV13 and TRBJ1-5; D possibly corresponds to TRBD1 (5 bases). Trimming cost V 5 bases and J 6 bases, with 14 bases left between them. Germline loops: CDR1 PRHDT, CDR2 FYEKMQ (reference sequence). This CDR3 is built from 14 residues. In DNA, the CDR3 is TGTGCCAGCAGCCCCCTCCGGGGGGTTCAGCCCCAGCATTTT. It translates to CASSPLRGVQPQHF.

The chain combines TRBV5-4 with TRBJ2-1, with D possibly being TRBD2 (5 bases). Germline CDR1 reads SGHNT; CDR2 reads YYREEE (reference sequence). The V and J ends lost 4 bases and 2 bases respectively, with 10 bases between them. The CDR3 loop spans 14 amino acids. DNA for the CDR3: TGTGCCAGCAGCCTAGCTAACACCTACAATGAGCAGTTCTTC. It yields the protein CASSLANTYNEQFF.

This clone was counted a single time. The V and J genes are TRBV11-2 and TRBJ2-2, with TRBD2 as a possible D gene (5 bases). Germline CDR1 SGHAT, CDR2 FQNNGV. V was clipped by 7 bases and J by 5 bases, with 14 bases between them. The CDR3 spans 14 residues. CDR3 nucleotide sequence: TGTGCCAGCATCGCGGGTATATGGACCGGGGAGCTGTTTTTT. It yields the protein CASIAGIWTGELFF.

The chain recombines TRBV28 with TRBJ1-1; 8 positions agree with TRBD1. V dropped 4 bases and J dropped 5; count of bases not matched to a gene: 6. Germline V gene data show CDR1 as MDHEN and CDR2 as SYDVKM. The length of the CDR3 is 14 residues. This CDR3 is CASSSQGAMTEAFF. CDR3 bases: TGTGCCAGCAGTTCCCAGGGGGCGATGACTGAAGCTTTCTTT.

V is TRBV27 and J is TRBJ1-5; a weak D match, TRBD1 (6 bases). Germline V gene lookup returns CDR1 MNHEY and CDR2 SMNVEV (reference sequence). The CDR3 sequence is 13 residues long. V was pared by 4 bases and J by 4 bases, with 8 bases between. This CDR3 reads CASSWGRNQPQHF. The CDR3 DNA follows: TGTGCCAGCAGTTGGGGGCGGAATCAGCCCCAGCATTTT.

J is TRBJ1-3 and V is TRBV19; no definite D call. With 5 bases removed from V and 0 bases from J, the gap between germline ends came to 11 bases. Looked up from germline, CDR1 is LNHDA and CDR2 is SQIVND (reference sequence). The CDR3 runs 15 residues. The CDR3 region is CASSVTATSGNTIYF. CDR3 DNA: TGTGCCAGTAGTGTTACAGCAACCTCTGGAAACACCATATATTTT. Supplemented by reference TRBV19 and TRBJ1-3, the full variable domain reads DGGITQSPKYLFRKEGQNVTLSCEQNLNHDAMYWYRQDPGQGLRLIYYSQIVNDFQKGDIAEGYSVSREKKESFPLTVTSAQKNPTAFYLCASSVTATSGNTIYFGEGSWLTVV.

This clone was observed once. J is TRBJ2-3 and V is TRBV5-1; D might be TRBD2 (6 bases). V was pared by 4 bases and J by 2 bases, with 14 bases between. CDR1 SGHRS and CDR2 YFSETQ come from the germline V gene. CDR3 length: 15 residues. The chain's CDR3 is CASSGSGTFTDTQYF. The CDR3 DNA reads TGCGCCAGCAGCGGCTCCGGGACTTTCACAGATACGCAGTATTTT.

V usage is TRBV7-9 and J usage is TRBJ1-2, with D unclear. The germline CDR1 and CDR2 sequences are SEHNR and FQNEAQ (reference sequence). This CDR3 is built from 11 residues. Trimming cost V 7 bases and J 7 bases, with 10 bases left between them. The CDR3 sequence: CASTRNSGYTF. CDR3 nucleotide sequence: TGTGCCAGCACACGAAATAGTGGCTACACCTTC.

This clone was observed a single time. The chain combines TRBV10-3 with TRBJ2-1; D not resolved. In germline, CDR1 is ENHRY, CDR2 SYGVKD. The V end lost 10 bases, the J end lost 6 bases, and 16 bases lay between the germline ends. CDR3 size: 13 residues. The CDR3 DNA follows: TGTGCCACCACGGTCATCGGTCGCAATGAGCAGTTCTTC. As protein: CATTVIGRNEQFF.

The chain has TRBV5-1 and TRBJ2-3, with D tentatively TRBD2 (6 bases). In germline, CDR1 is SGHRS, CDR2 YFSETQ. Trimming removed 0 bases from V and 4 bases from J, with 12 bases in between. The CDR3 totals 15 residues. This CDR3 reads CASSLARGEADTQYF. The CDR3 DNA reads as TGCGCCAGCAGCTTGGCTCGCGGGGAGGCAGATACGCAGTATTTT.

V and J are TRBV6-6 and TRBJ2-2; the D gene is possibly TRBD1 (6 bases). Germline V lookup: CDR1 MNHNY, CDR2 SVGAGI (reference sequence). The ends were cut back, 9 bases at V and 7 bases at J, with 15 bases in the middle. The length of the CDR3 is 13 residues. The CDR3 is CASEQGIGGELFF. The CDR3 DNA follows: TGTGCCAGTGAGCAGGGGATAGGCGGGGAGCTGTTTTTT.

This clone was seen a single time. The gene calls are TRBV16 and TRBJ1-6, with D perhaps TRBD1 (5 bases). CDR3 length: 15 residues. Trimming left V 0 bases short and J 10 bases short, with 13 bases between. Germline V lookup: CDR1 KGHSY, CDR2 FQNENV. CDR3 protein: CASSQSGDGRSPLHF. In DNA, the CDR3 is TGTGCCAGCAGCCAATCGGGGGACGGGAGGTCACCCCTCCACTTT.

This clone was seen only once. The V call is TRBV7-9, the J call TRBJ2-7, with TRBD2 identical over 8 bases. Germline V gene lookup returns CDR1 SEHNR and CDR2 FQNEAQ (reference sequence). V shed 4 bases, J shed 6 bases, and the junction held 5 bases outside the gene matches. The CDR3 loop spans 13 amino acids. The CDR3 is CASSSSGSIEQYF. The DNA for the CDR3 is TGTGCCAGCAGCTCGAGCGGGAGTATCGAGCAGTACTTC.

CDR3 protein: CAWSITGYDTEAFF. CDR3 nucleotide sequence: TGTGCCTGGAGTATTACAGGGTATGACACTGAAGCTTTCTTT. This chain joins TRBV30 and TRBJ1-1; D might be TRBD1 (6 bases). The germline V and J ends were trimmed by 2 bases and 3 bases, with 13 bases remaining between them. The germline V gene encodes CDR1 GTSNPN and CDR2 SVGIG (reference sequence). The CDR3 has 14 residues.

J is TRBJ2-5 and V is TRBV5-4; D may be TRBD2 (5 bases). This CDR3 region has 16 residues. CDR1 is SGHNT, CDR2 YYREEE, per germline (reference sequence). The ends were cut back, 5 bases at V and 5 bases at J, with 22 bases in the middle. CDR3 in DNA: TGTGCCAGCAGTCAGAGGTTACGGGGAAAGGTGGAGACCCAGTACTTC. It specifies CASSQRLRGKVETQYF.

J is TRBJ1-2 and V is TRBV7-9; the match to TRBD1 covers 9 bases. V was clipped by 2 bases and J by 5 bases; unmatched bases: 9. Germline CDR1 and CDR2: SEHNR and FQNEAQ (reference sequence). The CDR3 has 16 amino acids. This CDR3 is CASSLRDRESFYGYTF. CDR3 sequence (DNA): TGTGCCAGCAGCTTAAGGGACAGGGAAAGCTTTTATGGCTACACCTTC.

The V call is TRBV6-1, the J call TRBJ1-3, with 8 bases that match TRBD1. This CDR3 has 15 amino acids. Germline CDR1 is MNHNS and CDR2 is SASEGT. Losses at the gene ends were 7 bases for V and 1 base for J; bases not matched to a gene: 6. The CDR3 nucleotides read TGTGCCAGCAACTCTAGACAGGGGTCTGGAAACACCATATATTTT. This translates into CASNSRQGSGNTIYF.

The chain couples TRBV6-1 to TRBJ2-7, with 12 bases lining up with TRBD2. Germline lookup yields CDR1 MNHNS and CDR2 SASEGT. V lost 6 bases, J lost 5 bases, and 5 bases stayed unmatched. CDR3 size: 14 residues. The CDR3 here is CASRELAGGHEQYF. The DNA of the CDR3 is TGTGCCAGCAGAGAACTAGCGGGAGGCCACGAGCAGTACTTC.

V is TRBV4-2 and J is TRBJ1-6, with TRBD1 matching 8 bases. With V trimmed by 2 bases and J by 10 bases, 7 bases remained unmatched. Germline V lookup: CDR1 LGHNA, CDR2 YNFKEQ. The CDR3 consists of 15 residues. The CDR3, as DNA: TGTGCCAGCAGCCAACCACAGGGGGAGAGGTCACCCCTCCACTTT. Translating it yields CASSQPQGERSPLHF.

V and J are TRBV13 and TRBJ2-7; TRBD2 might be the D (5 bases). CDR3 size: 14 residues. Germline CDR1 reads PRHDT; CDR2 reads FYEKMQ (reference sequence). The V and J ends lost 5 bases and 2 bases respectively, with 13 bases between them. CDR3 nucleotide sequence: TGTGCCAGCAGCAAAGAGGAGGCCGCCTACGAGCAGTACTTC. Its protein is CASSKEEAAYEQYF.

V gene TRBV5-1 combines with J gene TRBJ2-3, with unresolved D. Germline-derived CDR1 and CDR2 are SGHRS and YFSETQ. Trimming removed 1 base from V and 2 bases from J, with 11 bases in between. The CDR3 extends over 15 amino acids. The CDR3 loop reads CASSLTPLNTDTQYF. As DNA, the CDR3 is TGCGCCAGCAGCTTGACTCCCCTCAACACAGATACGCAGTATTTT.